These T cell receptor beta chains were read from a single sample in a study of cytomegalovirus exposure and HLA in healthy donors. TCRdb's copy holds only in-frame clones and misses some; the assay was immunoSEQ multiplex PCR. The sample shows more than 65,000 clones, around 67% of them seen only once. What was sequenced was PBMCs. The receptors stem from a woman aged 45-65 years in good health and CMV-seropositive. CDR3s include the opening cysteine and the closing phenylalanine or tryptophan. Fields, in order: clone size, J gene, D gene, V gene, CDR3 protein, CDR3 DNA. The D gene is left open where the match is weak. The size entry is marked missing in some rows and otherwise reads once, few, many or a size class.

>-|TRBJ1-2|-|TRBV27
CATNPSREERGYTF
TGTGCCACCAACCCTTCCAGGGAGGAACGTGGCTACACCTTC
>-|TRBJ2-3|-|TRBV27
CASSFGGLTDTQYF
TGTGCCAGCAGTTTCGGGGGGCTCACAGATACGCAGTATTTT
>few|TRBJ1-6|TRBD1|TRBV5-5
CASSLGQGSPLHF
TGTGCCAGCAGCTTGGGACAGGGGTCACCCCTCCACTTT
>-|TRBJ1-2|TRBD1|TRBV7-3
CASSPTGNNGYTF
TGTGCCAGCAGCCCGACAGGGAACAATGGCTACACCTTC
>-|TRBJ2-7|TRBD2|TRBV10-1
CASSPILAGGPYEQYF
TGCGCCAGCAGTCCGATCCTAGCGGGGGGCCCCTACGAGCAGTACTTC
>once|TRBJ1-2|TRBD1|TRBV2
CASSLTGGGYTF
TGTGCCAGCAGCCTTACAGGGGGTGGCTACACCTTC
>-|TRBJ1-1|TRBD1|TRBV18
CASFTRQGTEAFF
TGTGCCAGCTTCACCAGACAGGGCACTGAAGCTTTCTTT
>-|TRBJ1-5|TRBD1|TRBV27
CASSLKTGDSNQPQHF
TGTGCCAGCAGTTTAAAAACAGGGGACAGCAATCAGCCCCAGCATTTT
>-|TRBJ1-1|-|TRBV6-4
CASSSSVAGVSEAFF
TGTGCCAGCAGCAGTAGTGTCGCGGGGGTATCTGAAGCTTTCTTT
>-|TRBJ2-5|-|TRBV5-4
CASSFSRDQETQYF
TGTGCCAGCAGCTTTTCGAGAGATCAAGAGACCCAGTACTTC
>-|TRBJ1-1|TRBD1|TRBV10-3
CAISELGGTGTPGEAFF
TGTGCCATCAGTGAGTTGGGCGGGACAGGCACCCCAGGTGAAGCTTTCTTT
>-|TRBJ2-1|-|TRBV6-5
CASSWRRENNEQFF
TGTGCCAGCAGTTGGAGACGGGAAAACAATGAGCAGTTCTTC
>-|TRBJ1-4|-|TRBV27
CATSLAGVNEKLFF
TGTGCCACCTCCCTTGCAGGGGTGAACGAAAAACTGTTTTTT
>-|TRBJ1-1|-|TRBV4-1
CASSQDGAEAFF
TGCGCCAGCAGCCAAGATGGGGCAGAAGCTTTCTTT
>-|TRBJ2-3|TRBD2|TRBV2
CASSGQLTSGGAGDTQYF
TGTGCCAGCAGTGGTCAGTTAACTAGCGGGGGGGCTGGAGATACGCAGTATTTT
>-|TRBJ2-1|TRBD1|TRBV6-1
CASSEDRGSYNEQFF
TGTGCCAGCAGTGAGGACAGGGGGTCCTACAATGAGCAGTTCTTC
>-|TRBJ1-2|-|TRBV6-1
CASSRNTGIYGYTF
TGTGCCAGCAGTCGGAACACAGGAATCTATGGCTACACCTTC
>few|TRBJ1-1|-|TRBV19
CASRRSASGVNTEAFF
TGTGCCAGTAGGCGAAGCGCGTCAGGGGTGAACACTGAAGCTTTCTTT
>-|TRBJ1-1|TRBD1|TRBV10-3
CALSGGANTEAFF
TGTGCCCTCTCAGGGGGCGCGAACACTGAAGCTTTCTTT
>-|TRBJ2-1|-|TRBV2
CASSVVTRESSYNEQFF
TGTGCCAGCAGTGTAGTAACTAGGGAAAGCTCCTACAATGAGCAGTTCTTC
>-|TRBJ1-6|-|TRBV7-9
CASSLRPAGAQSPLHF
TGTGCCAGCAGCTTACGTCCAGCAGGGGCGCAGTCACCCCTCCACTTT
>-|TRBJ2-5|-|TRBV4-1
CASSQGLAQYF
TGCGCCAGCAGCCAAGGTTTAGCCCAGTACTTC
>once|TRBJ2-3|-|TRBV9
CASSVTQLEDTQYF
TGTGCCAGCAGCGTAACCCAACTAGAAGATACGCAGTATTTT
>-|TRBJ1-4|-|TRBV10-2
CASLGTLWGDATNEKLFF
TGCGCCAGTCTGGGGACACTATGGGGAGATGCAACTAATGAAAAACTGTTTTTT
>-|TRBJ2-4|-|TRBV6-5
CASSYGGAKNIQYF
TGTGCCAGCAGTTACGGAGGGGCCAAAAACATTCAGTACTTC
>few|TRBJ1-4|-|TRBV6-5
CASRPPQDANEKLFF
TGTGCCAGCAGACCTCCACAGGATGCTAATGAAAAACTGTTTTTT
>-|TRBJ1-1|-|TRBV19
CASSIDLGRNTEAFF
TGTGCCAGTAGTATAGATCTGGGGAGGAACACTGAAGCTTTCTTT
>-|TRBJ2-5|-|TRBV2
CASSVLETQYF
TGTGCCAGCAGTGTATTAGAGACCCAGTACTTC
>-|TRBJ1-1|-|TRBV6-4
CATKTEVSDTEAFF
TGTGCCACCAAGACGGAGGTGTCGGACACTGAAGCTTTCTTT
>few|TRBJ1-4|TRBD1|TRBV11-2
CASSTLGTGGEKLFF
TGTGCCAGCAGTACGCTGGGGACAGGTGGTGAAAAACTGTTTTTT
>few|TRBJ1-5|-|TRBV9
CASSVVPSGGPQHF
TGTGCCAGCAGCGTAGTCCCGAGTGGTGGGCCCCAGCATTTT
>-|TRBJ1-3|-|TRBV28
CASSFGGQLAGNTIYF
TGTGCCAGCAGTTTTGGAGGACAGCTCGCGGGAAACACCATATATTTT
>-|TRBJ2-3|-|TRBV7-6
CASSLAQPGVTDTQYF
TGTGCCAGCAGCTTAGCCCAACCAGGGGTCACAGATACGCAGTATTTT
>-|TRBJ1-2|-|TRBV4-1
CASSQEGLEGGYTF
TGCGCCAGCAGCCAAGAGGGCCTCGAGGGTGGCTACACCTTC
>-|TRBJ2-1|TRBD1|TRBV9
CASSVRGSGTGDYNEQFF
TGTGCCAGCAGCGTGAGGGGATCGGGGACAGGGGACTACAATGAGCAGTTCTTC
>once|TRBJ1-3|-|TRBV9
CASSVGGQPSGNTIYF
TGTGCCAGCAGCGTAGGGGGGCAGCCCTCTGGAAACACCATATATTTT
>-|TRBJ2-5|-|TRBV5-1
CASSLPNPETQYF
TGCGCCAGCAGCCTACCGAACCCAGAGACCCAGTACTTC
>-|TRBJ2-3|-|TRBV5-1
CASSPSGEDTQYF
TGCGCCAGCAGCCCCTCCGGGGAAGATACGCAGTATTTT
>-|TRBJ1-2|-|TRBV9
CASSVATEAEGNYGYTF
TGTGCCAGCAGCGTAGCTACCGAGGCCGAGGGTAACTATGGCTACACCTTC
>-|TRBJ2-2|-|TRBV11-3
CASSHPDKGGELFF
TGTGCCAGCAGCCATCCGGACAAGGGAGGGGAGCTGTTTTTT
>-|TRBJ2-3|TRBD2|TRBV7-9
CASSLGLTSGGDVTDTQYF
TGTGCCAGCAGCTTAGGTTTGACTAGCGGGGGGGACGTCACAGATACGCAGTATTTT
>few|TRBJ2-1|TRBD2|TRBV19
CASSIEGGAGGLNEQFF
TGTGCCAGTAGTATAGAGGGGGGAGCGGGGGGGCTTAATGAGCAGTTCTTC
>few|TRBJ1-1|-|TRBV5-4
CASSPDLNTEAFF
TGTGCCAGCAGCCCGGACTTGAACACTGAAGCTTTCTTT
>-|TRBJ2-7|-|TRBV13
CASSTDGNTYEQYF
TGTGCCAGCAGCACGGACGGGAACACCTACGAGCAGTACTTC
>-|TRBJ2-4|-|TRBV6-6
CASTERHF
TGTGCCAGCACCGAGCGGCACTTC
>few|TRBJ1-6|-|TRBV7-9
CASSLARGSSYNSPLHF
TGTGCCAGCAGCTTAGCCCGGGGGAGCTCCTATAATTCACCCCTCCACTTT
>-|TRBJ1-4|TRBD1|TRBV30
CAAAVQGAEKLFF
TGTGCCGCGGCCGTGCAGGGGGCGGAAAAACTGTTTTTT
>-|TRBJ2-4|TRBD2|TRBV6-1
CASSEARGGAKGIQYF
TGTGCCAGCAGTGAAGCGCGGGGGGGCGCGAAAGGCATTCAGTACTTC
>few|TRBJ2-2|-|TRBV5-1
CASSSRVNTGELFF
TGCGCCAGCAGCTCCCGAGTTAACACCGGGGAGCTGTTTTTT
>-|TRBJ2-1|TRBD2|TRBV18
CASSPPSGGAREQFF
TGTGCCAGCTCACCCCCTAGCGGGGGGGCCCGAGAGCAGTTCTTC
>-|TRBJ1-1|-|TRBV7-9
CASSLVGRDEAFF
TGTGCCAGCAGCTTAGTTGGCAGGGATGAAGCTTTCTTT